The 29 T cell receptor beta chains listed next were all sequenced from one sample in a study of siplizumab effects on memory and regulatory T cells. Only in-frame clones appear in the TCRdb table, and some are missing; sequencing was by immunoSEQ multiplex PCR. The sample lists about 110,000 clones; roughly 94% were seen once. Sequencing used Tregs sorted from blood. The receptors shown here come from a human donor in good health.

CDR3 sequence (DNA): TGTGCCAGCAGCGTAGGTACGAAGGATACGCAGTATTTT. This gives the protein CASSVGTKDTQYF. This chain links TRBV9 with TRBJ2-3, with D uncertain. Germline CDR1 is SGDLS and CDR2 is YYNGEE. The CDR3 totals 13 residues. The V and J ends lost 0 bases and 6 bases respectively, with 8 bases between them.

The rearrangement links TRBV5-1 to TRBJ2-1; D unclear. Germline CDR1 SGHRS, CDR2 YFSETQ. The CDR3 spans 15 residues. V lost 4 bases, J lost 0 bases, and 11 bases lay in between. CDR3 amino acids: CASSRSVSSYNEQFF. CDR3 DNA sequence: TGCGCCAGCAGCCGAAGTGTCTCCTCCTACAATGAGCAGTTCTTC.

The V gene is TRBV5-5, the J gene TRBJ1-1, with unresolved D. Per germline, CDR1 SGHKS and CDR2 YYEKEE (reference sequence). This CDR3 region has 14 residues. Trimming left V 0 bases short and J 1 base short, with 7 bases between. The chain's CDR3 is CASSLGTSNTEAFF. The CDR3 coding sequence is TGTGCCAGCAGCTTGGGGACCTCGAACACTGAAGCTTTCTTT.

The chain has TRBV5-6 and TRBJ2-7, with D tentatively TRBD1 (6 bases). The germline V gene has CDR1 SGHDT and CDR2 YYEEEE. V was cut by 3 bases and J by 3 bases, with 10 bases left in between. The CDR3 is 13 amino acids. CDR3 nucleotides: TGTGCCAGCAGCTACAGGGCCTACTACGAGCAGTACTTC. Its translation is CASSYRAYYEQYF.

The gene calls are TRBV27 and TRBJ2-3; possibly TRBD1 for D (6 bases). This CDR3 region has 16 residues. CDR1 and CDR2 (germline): MNHEY, SMNVEV (reference sequence). The germline V and J ends were trimmed by 6 bases and 4 bases, with 20 bases remaining between them. The CDR3, as DNA: TGTGCCAGCAGCTCTATGTGGGGGCGAAGGGCAGATACGCAGTATTTT. It codes for CASSSMWGRRADTQYF.

The CDR3 spells CASSLSEGAYYSGYGYTF. CDR3 in DNA: TGTGCCAGCAGCTTGTCTGAGGGGGCTTATTATTCGGGCTATGGCTACACCTTC. This rearrangement joins TRBV5-5 to TRBJ1-2; 7 positions match TRBD1. Looked up from germline, CDR1 is SGHKS and CDR2 is YYEKEE (reference sequence). The CDR3 spans 18 residues. Trimming cost V 1 base and J 4 bases; bases outside gene matches: 16.

This clone has a handful of counts. The chain has TRBV5-4 and TRBJ1-2; no firm D call. The germline V gene has CDR1 SGHNT and CDR2 YYREEE (reference sequence). The germline V and J ends were trimmed by 0 bases and 4 bases, with 7 bases remaining between them. This CDR3 spans 13 amino acids. The CDR3 region is CASSLGNFYGYTF. CDR3 in DNA: TGTGCCAGCAGCTTGGGCAATTTCTATGGCTACACCTTC. Looking up the rest from reference TRBV5-4 and TRBJ1-2 gives the full variable domain: ETGVTQSPTHLIKTRGQQVTLRCSSQSGHNTVSWYQQALGQGPQFIFQYYREEENGRGNFPPRFSGLQFPNYSSELNVNALELDDSALYLCASSLGNFYGYTFGSGTRLTVV.

Details on this clone: In the same sample, other DNA sequences code for this CDR3. The chain joins TRBV18 to TRBJ1-2; unclear D gene. Trimming cost V 1 base and J 4 bases, with 4 bases left between them. Looked up from germline, CDR1 is KGHSH and CDR2 is LQKENI. The CDR3 extends over 12 amino acids. The CDR3 sequence: CASSPQGYGYTF. CDR3 sequence (DNA): TGTGCCAGCTCACCACAGGGCTATGGCTACACCTTC.

The V and J genes are TRBV27 and TRBJ2-7; D remains ambiguous. Trimming left V 5 bases short and J 4 bases short, with 18 bases between. This CDR3 is built from 15 residues. Germline V gives CDR1 MNHEY, CDR2 SMNVEV (reference sequence). The chain's CDR3 is CASSVKPQKQYEQYF. The CDR3 DNA reads as TGTGCCAGCAGTGTCAAACCACAGAAGCAGTACGAGCAGTACTTC.

V and J are TRBV5-1 and TRBJ2-7; D possibly corresponds to TRBD2 (6 bases). Trimming left V 4 bases short and J 7 bases short, with 12 bases between. CDR3 length: 12 residues. The germline gives CDR1 SGHRS, CDR2 YFSETQ. The CDR3 sequence is CASSDRAGEQYF. The CDR3 coding sequence is TGCGCCAGCAGCGACCGGGCGGGGGAGCAGTACTTC. The whole variable domain, remainder taken from reference TRBV5-1 and TRBJ2-7, is KAGVTQTPRYLIKTRGQQVTLSCSPISGHRSVSWYQQTPGQGLQFLFEYFSETQRNKGNFPGRFSGRQFSNSRSEMNVSTLELGDSALYLCASSDRAGEQYFGPGTRLTVT.

V is TRBV6-5 and J is TRBJ2-3; no definite D call. The CDR3 length is 14 residues. CDR1 is MNHEY and CDR2 is SVGAGI in the germline V gene. Trimming removed 2 bases from V and 2 bases from J, with 8 bases in between. The CDR3 region has the DNA TGTGCCAGCAGTTACGGGGTCGACACAGATACGCAGTATTTT. Its translation: CASSYGVDTDTQYF.

The chain carries TRBV6-5 and TRBJ1-1; 7 positions agree with TRBD1. V dropped 6 bases and J dropped 5; count of bases not matched to a gene: 9. This CDR3 spans 14 amino acids. CDR1 MNHEY and CDR2 SVGAGI come from the germline V gene. CDR3 region: CASRAGQATTEAFF. CDR3 bases: TGTGCCAGCAGAGCCGGACAGGCAACGACTGAAGCTTTCTTT.

J is TRBJ2-3 and V is TRBV19, with 10 bases fitting TRBD1. The germline gives CDR1 LNHDA, CDR2 SQIVND (reference sequence). The CDR3 has 15 amino acids. After removal of 3 bases from V and 4 bases from J, the junction contained 4 bases not matched to a gene. DNA for the CDR3: TGTGCCAGTAGTATCTTTGGGACAGGGGCAGATACGCAGTATTTT. Residues: CASSIFGTGADTQYF.

The chain couples TRBV30 to TRBJ2-7; D perhaps matches TRBD2 (5 bases). V was trimmed by 2 bases and J by 5 bases, leaving 7 bases between them. The CDR3 loop spans 11 amino acids. Germline assignment: CDR1 GTSNPN and CDR2 SVGIG (reference sequence). CDR3 region: CAWSSEDEQYF. The DNA for the CDR3 is TGTGCCTGGAGTTCGGAGGACGAGCAGTACTTC. The full variable domain, with the rest looked up from reference TRBV30 and TRBJ2-7, is SQTIHQWPATLVQPVGSPLSLECTVEGTSNPNLYWYRQAAGRGLQLLFYSVGIGQISSEVPQNLSASRPQDRQFILSSKKLLLSDSGFYLCAWSSEDEQYFGPGTRLTVT.

V is TRBV5-1 and J is TRBJ2-4; unclear D gene. Per germline, CDR1 SGHRS and CDR2 YFSETQ. Between the trimmed V and J ends, which lost 0 bases and 4 bases, there was a span of 8 bases. The CDR3 has 14 residues. CDR3: CASSLGAVKNIQYF. The CDR3 DNA reads as TGCGCCAGCAGCTTGGGGGCTGTAAAAAACATTCAGTACTTC.

The chain combines TRBV5-1 with TRBJ1-1; tentative D call: TRBD1 (6 bases). CDR3 length: 16 residues. In germline, CDR1 is SGHRS, CDR2 YFSETQ. V was pared by 2 bases and J by 7 bases, with 21 bases between. The CDR3: CASSFVWVSKGDEAFF. CDR3 nucleotide sequence: TGCGCCAGCAGCTTTGTGTGGGTCTCAAAGGGGGATGAAGCTTTCTTT.

The V gene is TRBV6-1, the J gene TRBJ1-3; D not resolved. The ends were cut back, 7 bases at V and 0 bases at J, with 4 bases in the middle. CDR1 is MNHNS, CDR2 SASEGT, per germline. The CDR3 covers 12 residues. The CDR3 loop is CASIYSGNTIYF. CDR3 bases: TGTGCCAGCATCTACTCTGGAAACACCATATATTTT.

The gene calls are TRBV5-1 and TRBJ1-1, with D perhaps TRBD1 (5 bases). V gave up 4 bases and J gave up 5 bases, with 18 bases separating them. This CDR3 spans 15 amino acids. Germline CDR1 is SGHRS and CDR2 is YFSETQ. CDR3 bases: TGCGCCAGCAGCCCCAGGGAGGGTCGGTTTACTGAAGCTTTCTTT. This encodes CASSPREGRFTEAFF.

This sequence joins TRBV5-1 and TRBJ2-3; no clear D gene. The CDR3 spans 12 residues. Per germline, CDR1 SGHRS and CDR2 YFSETQ. Trimming removed 2 bases from V and 4 bases from J, with 5 bases in between. CDR3 DNA: TGCGCCAGCAGCTTTCAAGCAGATACGCAGTATTTT. Protein: CASSFQADTQYF. Full variable domain (remainder filled in from reference TRBV5-1 and TRBJ2-3): KAGVTQTPRYLIKTRGQQVTLSCSPISGHRSVSWYQQTPGQGLQFLFEYFSETQRNKGNFPGRFSGRQFSNSRSEMNVSTLELGDSALYLCASSFQADTQYFGPGTRLTVL.

The chain has TRBV5-4 and TRBJ2-3; 9 positions match TRBD2. The CDR3 is 15 residues long. With V trimmed by 7 bases and J by 6 bases, 12 bases remained unmatched. In germline, CDR1 is SGHNT, CDR2 YYREEE (reference sequence). The CDR3 DNA is TGTGCCAGCGGCCCCATGGGTAGCGGGGGCGATACGCAGTATTTT. Protein: CASGPMGSGGDTQYF. Based on the CDR3 plus reference TRBV5-4 and TRBJ2-3, the full variable domain is ETGVTQSPTHLIKTRGQQVTLRCSSQSGHNTVSWYQQALGQGPQFIFQYYREEENGRGNFPPRFSGLQFPNYSSELNVNALELDDSALYLCASGPMGSGGDTQYFGPGTRLTVL.

The V call is TRBV27, the J call TRBJ2-7; perhaps TRBD2 as D (5 bases). The CDR3 runs 14 residues. Germline loops: CDR1 MNHEY, CDR2 SMNVEV (reference sequence). Deletions cut 2 bases from V and 7 bases from J, with 15 bases between. CDR3 nucleotide sequence: TGTGCCAGCAGTTTACGGCGGGCGGTCGGGGAGCAGTACTTC. Protein sequence: CASSLRRAVGEQYF.

This chain links TRBV10-3 with TRBJ2-1; D possibly corresponds to TRBD2 (5 bases). The CDR3 consists of 14 residues. The germline CDR1 and CDR2 sequences are ENHRY and SYGVKD. V was cut by 4 bases and J by 5 bases, with 12 bases left in between. In DNA, the CDR3 is TGTGCCATCAGTGCTTCTGCGGGTGACAATGAGCAGTTCTTC. Translated, it gives CAISASAGDNEQFF.

CDR3 sequence: CASSLATKTQETQYF. The CDR3 DNA follows: TGTGCCAGCAGCTTGGCGACAAAGACTCAAGAGACCCAGTACTTC. The chain has TRBV5-4 and TRBJ2-5; no clear D. V was trimmed by 0 bases and J by 2 bases, leaving 11 bases between them. Germline-derived CDR1 and CDR2 are SGHNT and YYREEE (reference sequence). This CDR3 is 15 amino acids long. Full variable domain (remainder filled in from reference TRBV5-4 and TRBJ2-5): ETGVTQSPTHLIKTRGQQVTLRCSSQSGHNTVSWYQQALGQGPQFIFQYYREEENGRGNFPPRFSGLQFPNYSSELNVNALELDDSALYLCASSLATKTQETQYFGPGTRLLVL.

The chain joins TRBV6-6 to TRBJ2-7; 8 bases fit TRBD1. This CDR3 region has 15 residues. Germline V lookup: CDR1 MNHNY, CDR2 SVGAGI (reference sequence). Trimming took 4 bases from V and 1 from J; bases not matched to a gene: 6. The CDR3, as DNA: TGTGCCAGCAGTTTTTCGGACAGGGTTTCCTACGAGCAGTACTTC. Translating gives CASSFSDRVSYEQYF.

The chain joins TRBV10-2 to TRBJ1-1; D perhaps matches TRBD1 (5 bases). Germline assignment: CDR1 WSHSY and CDR2 SAAADI. The ends were cut back, 7 bases at V and 5 bases at J, with 26 bases in the middle. This CDR3 spans 17 amino acids. CDR3 amino acids: CASMPTGLSRGRTEAFF. The DNA of the CDR3 is TGCGCCAGCATGCCTACAGGTCTATCAAGAGGAAGGACTGAAGCTTTCTTT.

The gene calls are TRBV5-1 and TRBJ2-3; D is possibly TRBD1 or TRBD2 (5 bases each). The CDR3 consists of 13 residues. The germline V gene has CDR1 SGHRS and CDR2 YFSETQ. The V end lost 5 bases, the J end lost 3 bases, and 10 bases lay between the germline ends. The CDR3 sequence is CASRTGATDTQYF. CDR3 nucleotide sequence: TGCGCCAGCAGAACCGGGGCGACAGATACGCAGTATTTT.

The chain has TRBV11-2 and TRBJ2-7; 8 bases are shared with TRBD2. CDR3 length equals 15 residues. Germline lookup yields CDR1 SGHAT and CDR2 FQNNGV. Trimming took 1 base from V and 2 from J; bases not matched to a gene: 4. The CDR3 DNA sequence: TGTGCCAGCAGCTTAGTCCCAGCGGGGGCCTACGAGCAGTACTTC. Translation gives CASSLVPAGAYEQYF.

The CDR3 loop reads CASRLPNTGELFF. The CDR3 DNA follows: TGTGCCAGCAGGTTGCCCAACACCGGGGAGCTGTTTTTT. The genes are TRBV6-5 and TRBJ2-2; D is uncertain. Germline values: CDR1 MNHEY, CDR2 SVGAGI. V was pared by 6 bases and J by 2 bases, with 7 bases between. The length of the CDR3 is 13 residues.

This chain connects TRBV28 to TRBJ1-5, with D uncertain. The germline CDR1 and CDR2 sequences are MDHEN and SYDVKM. This CDR3 is 15 amino acids long. V was cut by 2 bases and J by 7 bases, with 15 bases left in between. CDR3 in amino acids: CASSLKKVGRQPQHF. DNA of the CDR3: TGTGCCAGCAGTTTAAAAAAAGTTGGGAGACAGCCCCAGCATTTT. Using reference TRBV28 and TRBJ1-5 for the parts outside the CDR3, the full variable domain is DVKVTQSSRYLVKRTGEKVFLECVQDMDHENMFWYRQDPGLGLRLIYFSYDVKMKEKGDIPEGYSVSREKKERFSLILESASTNQTSMYLCASSLKKVGRQPQHFGDGTRLSIL.